This T cell receptor (beta chain) was retrieved from a study of blood T cell repertoires in COVID-19. Here immunoSEQ multiplex PCR was the method, and the copy in TCRdb shows in-frame clones only, minus some. This repertoire shows about 320,000 clones, over 75% found once; its top ten account for around 9.3%. This CDR3 region has 15 residues. The germline gives CDR1 SGHTA, CDR2 FQGTGA. With 5 bases clipped from V and 6 bases from J, the junction kept 8 bases outside the gene matches. This TCR was recovered from a woman aged 18-35 years who had recovered from COVID-19. The sequencing sample was made of PBMCs or T cells enriched from blood (not recorded which). The rearrangement joins TRBV7-3 to TRBJ2-3, with 10 bases aligning to TRBD2. In DNA, the CDR3 is TGTGCCAGCAGCCTGACTAGCGGGCATCTGGATACGCAGTATTTT. Its protein is CASSLTSGHLDTQYF.